This T cell receptor (beta chain) came from a study of T cell responses to AZD1222 COVID-19 vaccine. The V end lost 0 bases, the J end lost 6 bases, and 12 bases lay between the germline ends. The CDR3 is made up of 15 amino acids. General study findings and limits: At baseline, seropositivity was found in only 5 to 7 AZD1222 recipients. Targeting of unmutated variant regions was reportedly seen in nearly half of spike-specific TCRs. Spike-specific TCR depth and breadth grew after two AZD1222 doses. Repertoires were obtained only post-peak T cell response.

This clone was counted a few times. Its cognate antigen is unknown. TCRdb's table, derived via immunoSEQ multiplex PCR, lists solely in-frame clones and lacks some. The sample holds 92,000 or so clones, nearly 90% seen once. The sequence came from an adult in good health. The chain combines TRBV23-1 with TRBJ1-3, with D hard to call. TRBV23-1 is placed among ORFs of uncertain function. The source material was peripheral blood, sampled on day 0 of AZD1222 vaccination. CDR3 loop: CASSQSTGKANTIYF. DNA of the CDR3: TGCGCCAGCAGTCAATCAACGGGGAAAGCAAACACCATATATTTT.